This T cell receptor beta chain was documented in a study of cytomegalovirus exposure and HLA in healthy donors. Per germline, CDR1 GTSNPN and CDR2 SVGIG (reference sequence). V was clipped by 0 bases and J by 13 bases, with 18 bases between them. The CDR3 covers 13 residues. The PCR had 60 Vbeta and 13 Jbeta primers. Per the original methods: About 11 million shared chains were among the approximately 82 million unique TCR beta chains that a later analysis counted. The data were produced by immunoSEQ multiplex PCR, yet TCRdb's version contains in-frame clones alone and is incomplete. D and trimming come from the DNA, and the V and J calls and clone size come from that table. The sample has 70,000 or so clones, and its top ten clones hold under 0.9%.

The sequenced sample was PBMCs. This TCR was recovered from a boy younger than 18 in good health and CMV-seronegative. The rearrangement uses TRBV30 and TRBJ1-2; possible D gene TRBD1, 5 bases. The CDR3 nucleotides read TGTGCCTGGAGTGTAGTCCTCCAGGGTTCCTCCACCTTC. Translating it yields CAWSVVLQGSSTF.